The clone carrying this TCR beta chain has at least ten counts. As yet, its antigen is unknown. This sample was included in a study of T cells in Graves' hyperthyroidism and ophthalmopathy. Whole-study findings and limits: Ophthalmopathy was separated from stable hyperthyroidism by a 13 V-J model.

TCR beta CDR3 sequences were amplified from RNA transcripts. The HTBI primer set drove a first-round RT-PCR of the TCR CDR3. TCRdb recomputed calls from the multiplex PCR reads with MiXCR, one row per CDR3 protein. Of roughly 380,000 distinct CDR3 sequences listed, roughly 13% are singletons. Sequenced sample: blood. The sequence came from a man in his thirties or forties with Graves' hyperthyroidism that later progressed to Graves' ophthalmopathy.

DNA for the CDR3: TGTGCCAGCAGTTACTCGACAGGGCGAAATCAGCCCCAGCATTTT. Translated, it gives CASSYSTGRNQPQHF. The chain is built from TRBV6-6 and TRBJ1-5; 7 nucleotides align to TRBD1. Germline CDR1 and CDR2: MNHNY and SVGAGI (reference sequence). J gave up 4 bases and V 0 bases, and 3 bases lay outside the gene matches. The CDR3 totals 15 residues.